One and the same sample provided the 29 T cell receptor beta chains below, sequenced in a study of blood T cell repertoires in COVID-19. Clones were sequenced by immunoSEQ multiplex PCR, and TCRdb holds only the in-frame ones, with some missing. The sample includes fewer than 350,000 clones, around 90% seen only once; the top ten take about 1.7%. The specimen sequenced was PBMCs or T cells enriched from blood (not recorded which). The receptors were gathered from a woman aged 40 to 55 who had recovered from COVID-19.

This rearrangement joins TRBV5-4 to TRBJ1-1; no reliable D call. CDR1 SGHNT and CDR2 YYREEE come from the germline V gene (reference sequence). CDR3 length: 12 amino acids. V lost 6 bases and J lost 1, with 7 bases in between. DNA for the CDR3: TGTGCCAGCAACACACCGAACACTGAAGCTTTCTTT. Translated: CASNTPNTEAFF.

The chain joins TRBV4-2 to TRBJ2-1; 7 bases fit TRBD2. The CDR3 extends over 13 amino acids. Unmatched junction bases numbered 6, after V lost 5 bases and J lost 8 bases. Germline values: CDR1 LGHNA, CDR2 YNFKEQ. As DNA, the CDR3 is TGTGCCAGCAGCGCCGGGAGGTTCGATGAGCAGTTCTTC. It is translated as CASSAGRFDEQFF.

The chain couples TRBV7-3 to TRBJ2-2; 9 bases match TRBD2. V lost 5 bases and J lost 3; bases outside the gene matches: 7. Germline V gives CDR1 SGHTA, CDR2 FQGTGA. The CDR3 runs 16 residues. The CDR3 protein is CASSLLAGEYTGELFF. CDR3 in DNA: TGTGCCAGCAGCCTCTTAGCGGGGGAATACACCGGGGAGCTGTTTTTT. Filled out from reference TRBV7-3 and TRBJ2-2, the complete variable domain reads GAGVSQTPSNKVTEKGKYVELRCDPISGHTALYWYRQSLGQGPEFLIYFQGTGAADDSGLPNDRFFAVRPEGSVSTLKIQRTERGDSAVYLCASSLLAGEYTGELFFGEGSRLTVL.

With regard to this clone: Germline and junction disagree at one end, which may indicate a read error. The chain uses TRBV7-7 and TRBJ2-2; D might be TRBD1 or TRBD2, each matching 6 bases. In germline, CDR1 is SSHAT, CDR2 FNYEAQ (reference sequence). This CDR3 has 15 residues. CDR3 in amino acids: CASSLGGPNTGELFF. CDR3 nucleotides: TGTGCTAGCAGCTTAGGGGGGCCCAACACCGGGGAGCTGTTTTTT.

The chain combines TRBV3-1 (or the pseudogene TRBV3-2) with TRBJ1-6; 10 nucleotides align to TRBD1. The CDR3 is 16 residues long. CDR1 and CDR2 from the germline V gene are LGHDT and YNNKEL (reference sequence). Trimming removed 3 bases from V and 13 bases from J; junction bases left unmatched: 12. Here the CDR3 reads CASSQDGGTGVFPLHF. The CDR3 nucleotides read TGTGCCAGCAGCCAGGACGGGGGGACAGGGGTTTTCCCCCTCCACTTT.

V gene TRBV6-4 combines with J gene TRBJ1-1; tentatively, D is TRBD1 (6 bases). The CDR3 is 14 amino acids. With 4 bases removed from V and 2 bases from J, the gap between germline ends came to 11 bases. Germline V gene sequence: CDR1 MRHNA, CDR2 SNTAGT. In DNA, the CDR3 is TGTGCCAGCAGTGCCCAGGGACAAAACACTGAAGCTTTCTTT. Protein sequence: CASSAQGQNTEAFF.

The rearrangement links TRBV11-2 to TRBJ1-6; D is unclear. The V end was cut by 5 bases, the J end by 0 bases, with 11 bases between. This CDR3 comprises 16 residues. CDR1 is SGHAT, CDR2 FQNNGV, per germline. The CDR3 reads CASSPFRDSYNSPLHF. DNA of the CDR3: TGTGCCAGCAGCCCCTTCCGGGACTCCTATAATTCACCCCTCCACTTT.

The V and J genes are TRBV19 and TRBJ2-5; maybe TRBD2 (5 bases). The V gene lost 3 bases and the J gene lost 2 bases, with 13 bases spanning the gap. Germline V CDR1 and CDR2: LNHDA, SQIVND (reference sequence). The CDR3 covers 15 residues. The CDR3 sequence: CASSMEARGQETQYF. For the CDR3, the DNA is TGTGCCAGTAGTATGGAGGCGCGAGGTCAAGAGACCCAGTACTTC.

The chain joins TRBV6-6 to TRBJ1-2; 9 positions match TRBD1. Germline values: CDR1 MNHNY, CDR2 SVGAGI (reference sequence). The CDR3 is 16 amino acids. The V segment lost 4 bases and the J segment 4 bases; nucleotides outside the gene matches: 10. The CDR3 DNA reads TGTGCCAGCAGTTCCCTCCGGGACAGGGAAACCTATGGCTACACCTTC. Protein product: CASSSLRDRETYGYTF.

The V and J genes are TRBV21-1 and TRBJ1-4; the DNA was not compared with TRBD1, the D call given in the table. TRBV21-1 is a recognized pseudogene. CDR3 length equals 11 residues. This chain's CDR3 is CASSQGSKLFF. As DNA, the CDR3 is TGTGCCAGCAGCCAGGGGTCAAAACTGTTTTTT.

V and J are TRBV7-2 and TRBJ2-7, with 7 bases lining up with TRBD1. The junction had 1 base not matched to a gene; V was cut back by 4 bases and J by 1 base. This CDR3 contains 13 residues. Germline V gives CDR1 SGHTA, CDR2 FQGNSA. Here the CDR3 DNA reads TGTGCCAGCAGCTCACAGGGGTCCTACGAGCAGTACTTC. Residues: CASSSQGSYEQYF.

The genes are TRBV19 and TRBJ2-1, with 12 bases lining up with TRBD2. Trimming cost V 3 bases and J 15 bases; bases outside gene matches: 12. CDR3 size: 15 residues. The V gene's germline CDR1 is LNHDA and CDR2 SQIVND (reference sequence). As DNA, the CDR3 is TGTGCCAGTAGTATCCGGCTAGCGGGGGGGTTACCCCGGTTCTTC. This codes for CASSIRLAGGLPRFF.

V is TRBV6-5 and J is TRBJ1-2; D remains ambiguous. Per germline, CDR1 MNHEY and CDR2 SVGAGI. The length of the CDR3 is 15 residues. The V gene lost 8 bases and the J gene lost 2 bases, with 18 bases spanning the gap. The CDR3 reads CASLLGQHLNYGYTF. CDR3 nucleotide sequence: TGTGCCAGCCTCCTTGGGCAGCACCTGAACTATGGCTACACCTTC.

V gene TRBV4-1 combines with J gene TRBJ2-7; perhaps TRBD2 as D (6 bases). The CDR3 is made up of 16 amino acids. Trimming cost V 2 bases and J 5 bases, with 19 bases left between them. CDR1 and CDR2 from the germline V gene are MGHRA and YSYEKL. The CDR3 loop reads CASSQPPRRAIDEQYF. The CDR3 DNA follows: TGCGCCAGCAGCCAACCCCCAAGGAGGGCGATAGACGAGCAGTACTTC.

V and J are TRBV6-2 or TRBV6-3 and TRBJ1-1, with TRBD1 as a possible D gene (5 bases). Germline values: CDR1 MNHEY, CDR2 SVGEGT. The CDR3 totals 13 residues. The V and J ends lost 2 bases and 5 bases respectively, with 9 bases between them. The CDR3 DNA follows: TGTGCCAGCAGTTACAACAGGATAACTGAAGCTTTCTTT. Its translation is CASSYNRITEAFF.

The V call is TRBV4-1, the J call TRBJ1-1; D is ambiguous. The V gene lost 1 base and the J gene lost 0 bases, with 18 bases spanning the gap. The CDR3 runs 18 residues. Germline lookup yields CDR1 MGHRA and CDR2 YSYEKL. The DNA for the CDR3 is TGCGCCAGCAGCCAAGGGTATCTTGGGAGGGCTCTGAACACTGAAGCTTTCTTT. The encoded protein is CASSQGYLGRALNTEAFF.

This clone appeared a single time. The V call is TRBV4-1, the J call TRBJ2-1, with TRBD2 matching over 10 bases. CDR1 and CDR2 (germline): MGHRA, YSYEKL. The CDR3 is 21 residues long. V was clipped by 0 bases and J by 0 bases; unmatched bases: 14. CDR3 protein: CASSQDPLAGDVWGSYNEQFF. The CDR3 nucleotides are TGCGCCAGCAGCCAAGATCCCCTAGCGGGGGACGTCTGGGGCTCCTACAATGAGCAGTTCTTC.

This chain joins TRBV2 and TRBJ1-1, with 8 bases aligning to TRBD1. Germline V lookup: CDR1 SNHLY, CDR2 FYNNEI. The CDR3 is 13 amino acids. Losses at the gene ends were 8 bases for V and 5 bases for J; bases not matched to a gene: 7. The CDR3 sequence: CASRRTGKTEAFF. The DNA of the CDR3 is TGTGCCAGCCGGAGGACAGGGAAGACTGAAGCTTTCTTT.

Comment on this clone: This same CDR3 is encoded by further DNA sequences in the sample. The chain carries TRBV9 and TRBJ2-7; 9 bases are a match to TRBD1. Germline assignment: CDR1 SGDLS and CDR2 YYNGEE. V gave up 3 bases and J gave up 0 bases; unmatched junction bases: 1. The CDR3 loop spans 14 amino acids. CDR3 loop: CASSATGGSYEQYF. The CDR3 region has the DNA TGTGCCAGCAGCGCGACAGGGGGCTCCTACGAGCAGTACTTC.

The chain's CDR3 is CASSSSGGIYNEQFF. The CDR3 DNA follows: TGCGCCAGCAGCTCCTCGGGCGGGATCTACAATGAGCAGTTCTTC. V usage is TRBV5-1 and J usage is TRBJ2-1; weak D call: TRBD2 (6 bases). With 3 bases removed from V and 3 bases from J, the gap between germline ends came to 13 bases. The CDR3 loop spans 15 amino acids. CDR1 SGHRS and CDR2 YFSETQ come from the germline V gene.

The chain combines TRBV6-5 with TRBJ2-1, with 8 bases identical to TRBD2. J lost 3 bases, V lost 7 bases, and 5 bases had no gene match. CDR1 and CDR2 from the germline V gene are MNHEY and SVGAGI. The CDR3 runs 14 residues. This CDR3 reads CASIPAGVYNEQFF. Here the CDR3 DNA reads TGTGCCAGCATTCCAGCGGGAGTCTACAATGAGCAGTTCTTC.

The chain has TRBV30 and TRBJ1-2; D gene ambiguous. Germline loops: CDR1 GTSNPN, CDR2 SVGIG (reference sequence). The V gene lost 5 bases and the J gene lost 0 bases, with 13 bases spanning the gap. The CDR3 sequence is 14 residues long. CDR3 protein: CAWLNKIANYGYTF. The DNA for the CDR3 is TGTGCCTGGTTAAATAAGATAGCTAACTATGGCTACACCTTC.

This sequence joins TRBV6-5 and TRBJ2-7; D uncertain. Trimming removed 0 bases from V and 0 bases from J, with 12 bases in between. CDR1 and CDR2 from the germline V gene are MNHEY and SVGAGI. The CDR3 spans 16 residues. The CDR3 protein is CASSYSAGSPSYEQYF. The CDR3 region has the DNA TGTGCCAGCAGTTACTCAGCAGGATCTCCCTCCTACGAGCAGTACTTC.

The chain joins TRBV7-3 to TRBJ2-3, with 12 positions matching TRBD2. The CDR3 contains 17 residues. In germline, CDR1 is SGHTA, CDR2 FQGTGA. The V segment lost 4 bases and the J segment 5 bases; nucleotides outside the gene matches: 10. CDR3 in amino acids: CASSSSGLAGHRDTQYF. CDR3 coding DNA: TGTGCCAGCAGCTCTTCAGGACTAGCGGGACATAGAGATACGCAGTATTTT.

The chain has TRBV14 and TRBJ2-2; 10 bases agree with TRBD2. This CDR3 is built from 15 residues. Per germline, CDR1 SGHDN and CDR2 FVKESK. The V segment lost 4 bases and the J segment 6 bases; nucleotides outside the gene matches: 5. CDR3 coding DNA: TGTGCCAGCAGCCGCGGGACTAGCGTTGCCGGGGAGCTGTTTTTT. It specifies CASSRGTSVAGELFF.

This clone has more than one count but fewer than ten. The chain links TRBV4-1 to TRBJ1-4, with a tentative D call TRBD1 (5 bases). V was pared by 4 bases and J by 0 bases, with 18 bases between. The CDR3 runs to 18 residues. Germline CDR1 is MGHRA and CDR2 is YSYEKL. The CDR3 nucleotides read TGCGCCAGCAGCCTCGCCGACCGAGGCAGGGCAACTAATGAAAAACTGTTTTTT. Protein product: CASSLADRGRATNEKLFF.

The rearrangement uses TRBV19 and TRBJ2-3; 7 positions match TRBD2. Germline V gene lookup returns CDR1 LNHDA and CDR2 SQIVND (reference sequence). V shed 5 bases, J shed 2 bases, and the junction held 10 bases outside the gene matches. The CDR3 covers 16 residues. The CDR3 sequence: CASSGLKGGPTDTQYF. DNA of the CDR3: TGTGCCAGTAGTGGGTTAAAGGGAGGGCCCACAGATACGCAGTATTTT. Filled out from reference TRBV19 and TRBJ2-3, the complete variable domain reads DGGITQSPKYLFRKEGQNVTLSCEQNLNHDAMYWYRQDPGQGLRLIYYSQIVNDFQKGDIAEGYSVSREKKESFPLTVTSAQKNPTAFYLCASSGLKGGPTDTQYFGPGTRLTVL.

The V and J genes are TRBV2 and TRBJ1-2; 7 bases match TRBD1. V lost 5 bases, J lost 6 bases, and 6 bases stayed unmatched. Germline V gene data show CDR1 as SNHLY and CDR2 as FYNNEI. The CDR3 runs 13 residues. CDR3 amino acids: CASSIDRENGYTF. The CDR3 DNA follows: TGTGCCAGCAGTATCGACAGGGAGAATGGCTACACCTTC.

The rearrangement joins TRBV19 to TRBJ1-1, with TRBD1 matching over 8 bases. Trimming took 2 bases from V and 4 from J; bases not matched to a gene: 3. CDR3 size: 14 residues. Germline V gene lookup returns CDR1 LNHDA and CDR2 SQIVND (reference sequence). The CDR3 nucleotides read TGTGCCAGTAGTATACGACAGGGGAGCACTGAAGCTTTCTTT. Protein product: CASSIRQGSTEAFF.